Following are 4 T cell receptor beta chains from one sample sequenced in a study of blood T cells in healthy people across ages. A sample-barcoded 5' primer and a J-beta primer mix were used in a second PCR of about 7 to 12 cycles. MiXCR, run by TCRdb on the 5' RACE reads, gives a single entry per CDR3 protein. Among roughly 1,700,000 distinct CDR3 sequences, under 30% were seen once, and the ten largest hold roughly 8%. Specimen: blood. These receptors originate from a woman aged 30 to 39 in good health.

This clonotype was seen only a few times. The chain is built from TRBV7-9 and TRBJ2-7; D perhaps matches TRBD2 (7 bases). Looked up from germline, CDR1 is SEHNR and CDR2 is FQNEAQ (reference sequence). With 7 bases removed from V and 0 bases from J, the gap between germline ends came to 19 bases. There are 16 residues in the CDR3. CDR3 region: CASTGVGGRSSYEQYF. CDR3 sequence (DNA): TGTGCCAGCACCGGCGTGGGGGGGCGCAGCTCCTACGAGCAGTACTTC.

The chain links TRBV5-1 to TRBJ1-5; tentative D call: TRBD1 (5 bases). V lost 4 bases and J lost 5, with 16 bases in between. CDR3 size: 15 residues. Germline CDR1 is SGHRS and CDR2 is YFSETQ. The CDR3, as DNA: TGCGCCAGCAGCCCAGGACAACCGGAGGATCAGCCCCAGCATTTT. Translating it yields CASSPGQPEDQPQHF.

A note on this clonotype: At one end, the junction sequence differs from germline, possibly due to a read error. The rearrangement links TRBV6-2 or TRBV6-3 to TRBJ2-7, with a tentative D call TRBD2 (6 bases). The CDR3 loop spans 13 amino acids. The germline V gene has CDR1 MNHEY and CDR2 SVGEGT. The CDR3 spells CASHMRTTYEQYF. The CDR3, as DNA: TGCGCCAGCCACATGCGGACTACCTACGAGCAGTACTTC.

The chain employs TRBV12-3 or TRBV12-4 and TRBJ2-3, with 11 bases fitting TRBD2. J lost 6 bases, V lost 7 bases, and 6 bases had no gene match. CDR3 length: 14 amino acids. CDR3 bases: TGTGCCAGCACTGGGCTAGCGGGAGGTGATACGCAGTATTTT. The encoded protein is CASTGLAGGDTQYF.